This paragraph reports one T cell receptor beta chain. Its antigen remains unidentified. Qualities for individual bases were not recorded, and no much larger clone is one base off. Libraries were constructed by 5' RACE. The data were produced on an Illumina HiSeq 2500. A second PCR of about 7 to 12 cycles was run with a J-beta primer mix and a sample-barcoded 5' primer. A unique molecular identifier was introduced onto each TCR beta cDNA molecule by a template-switch 5' adaptor carrying 12 random nucleotides. Each sample yielded at least 2.5 million CDR3-containing paired-end reads. The Mint cDNA synthesis kit, primed by a TRBC-specific oligonucleotide, was used to synthesize first-strand cDNA from all RNA. After uracil-DNA glycosylase treatment, a first 18-cycle PCR used universal primers M1SS and BC2_uni_R on all cDNA. The original pipeline was this. For normalization, 1 million high-quality reads, each with a distinct molecular identifier, were randomly selected from each sample. Reads with shared molecular identifiers were discarded instead of being binned into consensus sequences. MiTCR, with a Q25 quality threshold and the strictest error-elimination algorithm, was used for CDR3 identification, clonotype clustering and error correction. A nonparametric unseen species model with Euler transformation was used to estimate a lower bound on total TCR beta diversity. Clones were called with MiXCR by TCRdb after fastp trimmed the public reads at Q25, and only in-frame beta chains were retained. CDR3 protein duplicates are merged, each entry listing the most common genes and DNA. None of the V and J calls come from the authors' own analysis; TCRdb made them. For this sample there are over 950,000 distinct CDR3 sequences; roughly 47% appear just once. 20% to 25% of the sample comes from the top ten.

This entry belongs to a study of blood T cells in healthy people across ages (dated by TCRdb to 2013 to 2016). Regarding the study in general: In model experiments, roughly one uniquely barcoded TCR beta cDNA molecule per two T cells was captured by template switching. Using deep sequencing normalized with unique cDNA molecular identifiers, the study measured how TCR beta repertoire diversity changes with age. Four age groups were formed from the donors: young (average approximately 16 years), middle-aged (around 40), aged (62) and long-lived (around 82). To avoid experimental bias, donors of different ages were distributed randomly across sequencing lanes. Using the same blood draw, the study looked at two additional independent replicas of 1 million unique cDNA reads for two donors, one aged 18 to 29 and the other aged 80 or older.

Systemically healthy Caucasian individuals from Russia, some 38 in total and aged roughly 6 to 100 years, were included as donors. Each donor gave around 9.8 milliliters of peripheral blood, collected into EDTA-treated Vacutainer tubes. Ficoll-Paque density-gradient centrifugation was used to isolate PBMCs, with at least 7 million per sample. Trizol reagent was used to extract total RNA from the PBMCs, yielding at least 6 micrograms per sample. For every donor, an aliquot of PBMCs went through flow cytometry to measure the percentages of naive CD45RAhigh/CD27high T cells. Beyond this particular receptor, the publication reports: Compared with the aged group, the long-lived group had more naive CD4+ T cells, fewer expanded clones and increased TCR diversity, a pattern suggesting age selection. Observed TCR beta diversity correlated strongly with the percentage of naive T cells measured by flow cytometry. The CMV infection status of donors was not known, potentially confounding age-related changes in expanded clonotypes. Since profiling was done on bulk unsorted PBMCs, naive and antigen-experienced compartments could not be conclusively compared. Estimates of total diversity based on one million sequenced T cells were considered lower bounds and underestimates. Observed TCR beta diversity per million T cells fell roughly linearly with age, and a significant reduction was already apparent by age around 40.

In the germline V gene, CDR1 corresponds to MGHRA and CDR2 to YSYEKL. Unmatched junction bases come to 6, with V trimmed by 3 bases and J by 10 bases. The CDR3 measures 13 amino acids from cysteine to phenylalanine. The sequence is cut down to CDR3 DNA, 39 bases in frame from base 1. This TCR came from a woman aged 55-69 years in good health. Sample: blood. The receptor chain draws on TRBV4-1 and TRBJ2-1; 7 middle bases align to TRBD1. The CDR3 is CASSHPTGEEQFF. DNA sequence: TGCGCCAGCAGCCATCCCACAGGGGAGGAGCAGTTCTTC.